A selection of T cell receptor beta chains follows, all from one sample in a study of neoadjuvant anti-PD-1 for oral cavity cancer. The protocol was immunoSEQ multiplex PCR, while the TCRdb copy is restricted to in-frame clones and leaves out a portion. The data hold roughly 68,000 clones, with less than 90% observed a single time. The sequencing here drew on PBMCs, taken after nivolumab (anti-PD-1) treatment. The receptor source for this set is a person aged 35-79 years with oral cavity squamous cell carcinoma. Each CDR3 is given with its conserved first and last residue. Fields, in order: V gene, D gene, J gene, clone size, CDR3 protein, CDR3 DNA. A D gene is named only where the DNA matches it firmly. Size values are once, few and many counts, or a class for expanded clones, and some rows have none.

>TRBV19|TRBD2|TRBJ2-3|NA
CASGLAVTDTQYF
TGTGCCAGCGGACTAGCGGTCACAGATACGCAGTATTTT
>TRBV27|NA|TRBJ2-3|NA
CASSTLVTDTQYF
TGTGCCAGCAGTACCTTAGTCACAGATACGCAGTATTTT
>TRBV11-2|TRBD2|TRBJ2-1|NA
CASSPHGGSPLNEQFF
TGTGCCAGCAGCCCTCACGGGGGGTCACCACTTAATGAGCAGTTCTTC
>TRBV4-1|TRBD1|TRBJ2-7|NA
CASSQSGTELYEQYF
TGCGCCAGCAGCCAGTCCGGGACAGAACTCTACGAGCAGTACTTC
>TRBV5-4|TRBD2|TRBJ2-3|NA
CASSRTSGSSTDTQYF
TGTGCCAGCAGCAGGACTAGCGGGAGTAGCACAGATACGCAGTATTTT
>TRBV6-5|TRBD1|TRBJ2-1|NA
CASSPGTGGWEQFF
TGTGCCAGCAGCCCGGGGACAGGGGGCTGGGAGCAGTTCTTC
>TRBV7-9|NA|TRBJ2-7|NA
CASSFGPQGGEQYF
TGTGCCAGCAGCTTTGGTCCCCAGGGCGGCGAGCAGTACTTC
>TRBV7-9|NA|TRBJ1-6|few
CASSPEVASTLHF
TGTGCCAGCAGCCCCGAGGTCGCAAGCACCCTCCACTTT
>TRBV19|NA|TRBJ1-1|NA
CASRSGDRLNTEAFF
TGTGCCAGTAGATCGGGTGACAGACTGAACACTGAAGCTTTCTTT
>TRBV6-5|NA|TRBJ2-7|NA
CASSYDEGISYEQYF
TGTGCCAGCAGTTACGATGAGGGAATTTCCTACGAGCAGTACTTC
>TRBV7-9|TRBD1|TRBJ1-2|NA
CASSLAGQGDGYTF
TGTGCCAGCAGCTTAGCTGGACAGGGGGATGGCTACACCTTC
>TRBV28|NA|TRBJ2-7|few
CASSSPGSPGGQYF
TGTGCCAGCAGTTCCCCGGGGTCACCTGGGGGGCAGTACTTC
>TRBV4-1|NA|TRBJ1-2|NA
CASSHRQNNNYGYTF
TGCGCCAGCAGCCACCGACAGAATAATAACTATGGCTACACCTTC
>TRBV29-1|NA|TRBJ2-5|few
CSVEKSRGAETQYF
TGCAGCGTTGAAAAGTCCAGGGGAGCGGAGACCCAGTACTTC
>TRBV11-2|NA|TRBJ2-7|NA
CASSQVRGSYEQYF
TGTGCCAGCAGCCAGGTCAGGGGCTCCTACGAGCAGTACTTC
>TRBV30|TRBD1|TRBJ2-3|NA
CAWSTGEDTQYF
TGTGCCTGGAGTACAGGGGAAGATACGCAGTATTTT
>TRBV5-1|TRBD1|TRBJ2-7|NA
CASSLDGAGGMEQYF
TGCGCCAGCAGCTTGGATGGGGCAGGGGGAATGGAGCAGTACTTC
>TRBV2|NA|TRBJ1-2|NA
CASSLRQVLYGYTF
TGTGCCAGCAGCCTGAGACAGGTTCTCTATGGCTACACCTTC
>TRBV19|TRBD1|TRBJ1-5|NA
CATSPGAGGYLGNQPQHF
TGTGCCACCTCCCCCGGGGCAGGGGGATATCTTGGCAATCAGCCCCAGCATTTT
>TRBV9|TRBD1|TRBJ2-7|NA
CASSAHLEDRGYEQYF
TGTGCCAGCAGCGCCCATCTGGAGGACAGGGGCTACGAGCAGTACTTC
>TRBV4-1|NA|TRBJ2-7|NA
CASSQGTRGVIPTYEQYF
TGCGCCAGCAGCCAAGGGACAAGGGGTGTTATTCCTACCTACGAGCAGTACTTC
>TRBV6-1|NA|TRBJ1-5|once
CASSEKGLGEPQHF
TGTGCCAGCAGTGAAAAGGGGTTGGGGGAGCCCCAGCATTTT
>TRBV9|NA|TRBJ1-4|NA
CASSSGTMSEKLFF
TGTGCCAGCAGCTCCGGGACGATGAGTGAAAAACTGTTTTTT
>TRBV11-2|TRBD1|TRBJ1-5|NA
CASSLDRVQPQHF
TGTGCCAGCAGCTTGGACAGGGTTCAGCCCCAGCATTTT
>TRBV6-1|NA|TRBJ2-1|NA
CASSAQIGPYNEQFF
TGTGCCAGCAGTGCCCAGATAGGCCCCTACAATGAGCAGTTCTTC
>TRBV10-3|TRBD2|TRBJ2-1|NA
CAATTTSGRLSYNEQFF
TGTGCCGCAACCACGACTAGCGGGAGGTTAAGTTACAATGAGCAGTTCTTC
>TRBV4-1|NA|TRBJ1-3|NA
CASSHPADTIYF
TGCGCCAGCAGCCACCCGGCTGACACCATATATTTT
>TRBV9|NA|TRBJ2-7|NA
CASSVLGSSYEQYF
TGTGCCAGCAGCGTATTAGGGAGCTCCTACGAGCAGTACTTC
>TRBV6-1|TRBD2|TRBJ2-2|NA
CASSETSANTGELFF
TGTGCCAGCAGTGAAACTAGCGCGAACACCGGGGAGCTGTTTTTT
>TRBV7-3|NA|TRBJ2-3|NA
CASSLEVGTQYF
TGTGCCAGCAGCTTAGAAGTCGGTACGCAGTATTTT
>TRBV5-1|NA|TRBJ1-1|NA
CASSLDRGREGAFF
TGCGCCAGCAGCTTGGACCGGGGCCGAGAGGGAGCTTTCTTT
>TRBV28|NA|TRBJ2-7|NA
CASSLGESYEQYF
TGTGCCAGCAGTTTGGGTGAGTCCTACGAGCAGTACTTC
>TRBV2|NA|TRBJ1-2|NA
CASSEVGARTLWDYGYTF
TGTGCCAGCAGTGAGGTAGGGGCGAGAACCCTATGGGACTATGGCTACACCTTC
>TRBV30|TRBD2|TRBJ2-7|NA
CAWDIPSRGASYEQYF
TGTGCCTGGGACATACCTTCGCGGGGGGCCTCCTACGAGCAGTACTTC
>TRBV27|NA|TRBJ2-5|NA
CASSLLGRQETQYF
TGTGCCAGCAGTTTATTGGGCAGACAAGAGACCCAGTACTTC
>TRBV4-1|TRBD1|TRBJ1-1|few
CASSQTLRQGRRGEAFF
TGCGCCAGCAGCCAAACGTTACGACAGGGGAGGAGAGGTGAAGCTTTCTTT
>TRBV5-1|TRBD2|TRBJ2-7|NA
CASRRELIAGVLNEQYF
TGCGCCAGCAGGCGCGAACTAATAGCGGGGGTCCTGAACGAGCAGTACTTC
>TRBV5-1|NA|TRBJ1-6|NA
CASSPGTSYSPLHF
TGCGCCAGCAGCCCCGGGACGAGTTATTCACCCCTCCACTTT
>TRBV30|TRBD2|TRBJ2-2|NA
CAWTAGGPTGELFF
TGTGCCTGGACGGCGGGAGGGCCGACCGGGGAGCTGTTTTTT
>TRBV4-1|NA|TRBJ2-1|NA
CASSQPSAGYRYEQFF
TGCGCCAGCAGCCAGCCCTCGGCGGGCTATAGGTATGAGCAGTTCTTC
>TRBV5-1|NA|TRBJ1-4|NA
CASSSGTENEKLFF
TGCGCCAGCAGCTCCGGGACCGAGAATGAAAAACTGTTTTTT
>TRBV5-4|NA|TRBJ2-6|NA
CASRLAGATGANVLTF
TGTGCCAGCAGGCTCGCGGGGGCGACAGGGGCCAACGTCCTGACTTTC
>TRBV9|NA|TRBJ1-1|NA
CASSVEGQAEAFF
TGTGCCAGCAGCGTAGAGGGCCAAGCCGAAGCTTTCTTT
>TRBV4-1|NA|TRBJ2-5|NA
CASSHPDRQETQYF
TGCGCCAGCAGCCACCCCGACAGGCAAGAGACCCAGTACTTC
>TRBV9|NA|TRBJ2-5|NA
CATSQRHGETQYF
TGTGCCACGTCCCAGAGGCACGGGGAGACCCAGTACTTC
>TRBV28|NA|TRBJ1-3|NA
CASSLYGNTIYF
TGTGCCAGCAGTTTATACGGAAACACCATATATTTT
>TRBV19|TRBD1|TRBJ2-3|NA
CASSTQPGQGPQYF
TGTGCCAGTAGTACGCAACCGGGACAGGGTCCGCAGTATTTT
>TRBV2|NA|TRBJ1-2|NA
CASSEQGYGYTF
TGTGCCAGCAGTGAACAGGGGTATGGCTACACCTTC
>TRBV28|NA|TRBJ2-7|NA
CASSPHIGSYEQYF
TGTGCCAGCAGCCCCCACATAGGGTCGTACGAGCAGTACTTC
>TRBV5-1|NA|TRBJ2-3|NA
CASTLGQYADTQYF
TGCGCCAGCACCCTAGGACAGTACGCAGATACGCAGTATTTT